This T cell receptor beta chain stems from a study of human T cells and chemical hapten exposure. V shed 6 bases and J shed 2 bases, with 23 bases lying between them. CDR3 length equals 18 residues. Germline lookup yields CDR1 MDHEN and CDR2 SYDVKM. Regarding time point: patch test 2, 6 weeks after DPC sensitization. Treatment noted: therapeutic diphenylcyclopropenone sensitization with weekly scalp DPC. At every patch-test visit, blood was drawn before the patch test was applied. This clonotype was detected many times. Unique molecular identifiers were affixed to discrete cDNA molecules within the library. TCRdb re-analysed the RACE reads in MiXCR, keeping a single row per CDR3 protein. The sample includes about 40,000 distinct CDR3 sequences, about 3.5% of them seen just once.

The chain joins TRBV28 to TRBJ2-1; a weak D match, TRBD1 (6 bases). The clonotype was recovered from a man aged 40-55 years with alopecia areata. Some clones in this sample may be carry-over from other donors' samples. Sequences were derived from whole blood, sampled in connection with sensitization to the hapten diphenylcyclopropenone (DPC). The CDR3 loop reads CASSPTGHAPPPYNEQFF. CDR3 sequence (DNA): TGTGCCAGCAGCCCTACAGGGCACGCGCCCCCTCCCTACAATGAGCAGTTCTTC.